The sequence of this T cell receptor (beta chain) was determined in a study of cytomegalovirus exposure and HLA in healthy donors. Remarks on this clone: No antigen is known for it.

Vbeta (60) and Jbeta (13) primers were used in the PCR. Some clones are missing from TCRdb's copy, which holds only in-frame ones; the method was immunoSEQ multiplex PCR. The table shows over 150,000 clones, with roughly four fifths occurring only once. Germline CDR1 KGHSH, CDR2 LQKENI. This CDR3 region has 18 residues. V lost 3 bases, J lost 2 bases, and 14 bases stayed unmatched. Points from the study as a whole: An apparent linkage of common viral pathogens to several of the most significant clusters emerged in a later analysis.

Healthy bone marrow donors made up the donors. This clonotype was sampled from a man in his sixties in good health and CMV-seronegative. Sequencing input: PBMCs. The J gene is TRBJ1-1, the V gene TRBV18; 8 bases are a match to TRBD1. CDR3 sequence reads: CASSPTGVWAPRNTEAFF. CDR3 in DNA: TGTGCCAGCTCACCGACAGGGGTCTGGGCCCCACGAAACACTGAAGCTTTCTTT.